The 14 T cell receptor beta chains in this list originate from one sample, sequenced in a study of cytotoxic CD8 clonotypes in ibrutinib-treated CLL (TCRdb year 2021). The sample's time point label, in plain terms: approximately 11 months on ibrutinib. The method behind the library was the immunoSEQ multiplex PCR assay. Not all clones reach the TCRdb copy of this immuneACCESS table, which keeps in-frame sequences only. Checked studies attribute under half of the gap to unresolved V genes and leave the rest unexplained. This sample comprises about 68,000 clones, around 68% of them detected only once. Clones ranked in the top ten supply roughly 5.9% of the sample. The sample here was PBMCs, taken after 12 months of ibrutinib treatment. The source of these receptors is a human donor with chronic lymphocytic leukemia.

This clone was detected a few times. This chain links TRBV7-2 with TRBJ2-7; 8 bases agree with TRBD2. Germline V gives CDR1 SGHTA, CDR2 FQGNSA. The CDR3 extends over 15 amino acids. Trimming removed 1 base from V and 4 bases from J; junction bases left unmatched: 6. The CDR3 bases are TGTGCCAGCAGCTTAGACAGCGGGGGTAGGTACGAGCAGTACTTC. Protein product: CASSLDSGGRYEQYF.

CDR3 nucleotides: TGTGCCAGTAGTATCCCACGACTGGGACAGAACACCGGGGAGCTGTTTTTT. It specifies CASSIPRLGQNTGELFF. The J gene is TRBJ2-2, the V gene TRBV19; the D gene is possibly TRBD1 (6 bases). Trimming left V 3 bases short and J 1 base short, with 15 bases between. This CDR3 comprises 17 residues. Germline-derived CDR1 and CDR2 are LNHDA and SQIVND (reference sequence). Filled out from reference TRBV19 and TRBJ2-2, the complete variable domain reads DGGITQSPKYLFRKEGQNVTLSCEQNLNHDAMYWYRQDPGQGLRLIYYSQIVNDFQKGDIAEGYSVSREKKESFPLTVTSAQKNPTAFYLCASSIPRLGQNTGELFFGEGSRLTVL.

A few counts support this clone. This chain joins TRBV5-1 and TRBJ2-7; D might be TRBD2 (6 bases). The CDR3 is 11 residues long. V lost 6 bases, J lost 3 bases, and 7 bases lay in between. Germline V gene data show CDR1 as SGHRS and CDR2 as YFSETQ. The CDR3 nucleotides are TGCGCCAGCAAGGACTACTACGAGCAGTACTTC. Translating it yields CASKDYYEQYF.

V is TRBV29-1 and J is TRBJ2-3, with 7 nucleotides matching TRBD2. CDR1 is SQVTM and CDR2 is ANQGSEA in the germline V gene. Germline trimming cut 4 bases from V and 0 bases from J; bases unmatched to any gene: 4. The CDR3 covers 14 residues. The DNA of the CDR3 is TGCAGCGTTGCTAGCGGATCTAGCACAGATACGCAGTATTTT. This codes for CSVASGSSTDTQYF.

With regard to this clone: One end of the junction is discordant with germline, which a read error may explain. The CDR3 nucleotides are TGCGCCAGCAGCTTGGAGGCTAGCGGGCGGGGTTACAATGTGCAGTTCTTC. Residues: CASSLEASGRGYNVQFF. This chain connects TRBV5-1 to TRBJ2-1; 8 nucleotides agree with TRBD2. The CDR3 is 17 amino acids. CDR1 and CDR2 (germline): SGHRS, YFSETQ.

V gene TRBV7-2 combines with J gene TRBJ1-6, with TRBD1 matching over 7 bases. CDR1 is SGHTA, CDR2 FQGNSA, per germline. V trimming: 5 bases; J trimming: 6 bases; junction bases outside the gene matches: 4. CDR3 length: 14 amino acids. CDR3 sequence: CASSPWDSNSPLHF. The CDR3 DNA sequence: TGTGCCAGCAGCCCCTGGGACAGTAATTCACCCCTCCACTTT.

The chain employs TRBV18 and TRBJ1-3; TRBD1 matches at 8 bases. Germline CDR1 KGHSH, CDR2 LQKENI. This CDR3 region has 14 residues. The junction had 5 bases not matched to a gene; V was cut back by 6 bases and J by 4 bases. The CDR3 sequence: CASSGGTGGNTIYF. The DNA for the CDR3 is TGTGCCAGCTCGGGCGGGACAGGAGGAAACACCATATATTTT.

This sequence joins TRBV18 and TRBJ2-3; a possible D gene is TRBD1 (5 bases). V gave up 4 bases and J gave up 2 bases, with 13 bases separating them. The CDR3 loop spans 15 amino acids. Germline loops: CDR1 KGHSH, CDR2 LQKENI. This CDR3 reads CASSLRQFSTDTQYF. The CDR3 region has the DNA TGTGCCAGCTCACTCAGACAGTTTTCCACAGATACGCAGTATTTT.

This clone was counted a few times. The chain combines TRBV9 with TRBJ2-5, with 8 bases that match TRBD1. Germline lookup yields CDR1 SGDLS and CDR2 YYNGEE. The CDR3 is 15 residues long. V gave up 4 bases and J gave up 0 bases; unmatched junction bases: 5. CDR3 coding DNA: TGTGCCAGCAGCCCCGGGGACAGGAACCAAGAGACCCAGTACTTC. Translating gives CASSPGDRNQETQYF.

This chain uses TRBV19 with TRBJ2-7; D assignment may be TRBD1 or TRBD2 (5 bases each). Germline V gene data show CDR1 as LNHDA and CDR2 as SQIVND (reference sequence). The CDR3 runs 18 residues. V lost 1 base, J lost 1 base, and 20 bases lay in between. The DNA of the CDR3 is TGTGCCAGTAGTATAGGCTGGGACGGAGGAAAAAGATCCTACGAGCAGTACTTC. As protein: CASSIGWDGGKRSYEQYF.

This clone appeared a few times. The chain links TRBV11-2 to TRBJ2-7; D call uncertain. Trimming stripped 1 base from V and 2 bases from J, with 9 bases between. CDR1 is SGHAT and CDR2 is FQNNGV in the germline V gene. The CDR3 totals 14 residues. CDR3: CASSLAHGPYEQYF. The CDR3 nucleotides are TGTGCCAGCAGCTTAGCCCACGGGCCCTACGAGCAGTACTTC. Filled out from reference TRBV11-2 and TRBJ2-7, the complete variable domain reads EAGVAQSPRYKIIEKRQSVAFWCNPISGHATLYWYQQILGQGPKLLIQFQNNGVVDDSQLPKDRFSAERLKGVDSTLKIQPAKLEDSAVYLCASSLAHGPYEQYFGPGTRLTVT.

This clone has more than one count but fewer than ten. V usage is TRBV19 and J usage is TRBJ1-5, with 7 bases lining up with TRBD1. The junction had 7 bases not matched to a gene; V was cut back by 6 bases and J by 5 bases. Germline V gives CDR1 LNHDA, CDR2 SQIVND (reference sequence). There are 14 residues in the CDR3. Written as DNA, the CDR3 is TGTGCCAGTAGCCTTGACAGGGACTATCAGCCCCAGCATTTT. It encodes CASSLDRDYQPQHF.

The CDR3 spells CASSQVLYGYTF. In nucleotides, the CDR3 is TGTGCCAGCAGTCAGGTACTCTATGGCTACACCTTC. V is TRBV2 and J is TRBJ1-2; D is ambiguous. The CDR3 length is 12 residues. V gave up 5 bases and J gave up 4 bases, with 8 bases separating them. In germline, CDR1 is SNHLY, CDR2 FYNNEI.

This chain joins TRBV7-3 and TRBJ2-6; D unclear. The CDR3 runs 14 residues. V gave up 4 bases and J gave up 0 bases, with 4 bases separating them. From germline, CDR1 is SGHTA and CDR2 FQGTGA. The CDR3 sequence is CASSSNSGANVLTF. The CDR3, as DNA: TGTGCCAGCAGCTCGAACTCTGGGGCCAACGTCCTGACTTTC.